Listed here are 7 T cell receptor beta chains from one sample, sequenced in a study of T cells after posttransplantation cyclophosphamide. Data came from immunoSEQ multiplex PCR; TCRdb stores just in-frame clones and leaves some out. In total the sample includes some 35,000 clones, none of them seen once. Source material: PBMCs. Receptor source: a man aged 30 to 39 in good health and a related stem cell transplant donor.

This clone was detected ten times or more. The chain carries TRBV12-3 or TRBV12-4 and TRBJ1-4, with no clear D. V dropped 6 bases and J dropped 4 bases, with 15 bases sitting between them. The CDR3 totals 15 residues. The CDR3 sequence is CASSAGGGVNEKLFF. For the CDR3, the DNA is TGTGCCAGCAGCGCGGGAGGTGGTGTTAATGAAAAACTGTTTTTT.

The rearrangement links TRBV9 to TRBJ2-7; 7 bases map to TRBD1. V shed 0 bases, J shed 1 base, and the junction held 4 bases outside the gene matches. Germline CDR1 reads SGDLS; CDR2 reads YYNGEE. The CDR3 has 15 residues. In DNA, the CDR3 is TGTGCCAGCAGCGTAGAGGGACAGCCGTCCTACGAGCAGTACTTC. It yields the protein CASSVEGQPSYEQYF.

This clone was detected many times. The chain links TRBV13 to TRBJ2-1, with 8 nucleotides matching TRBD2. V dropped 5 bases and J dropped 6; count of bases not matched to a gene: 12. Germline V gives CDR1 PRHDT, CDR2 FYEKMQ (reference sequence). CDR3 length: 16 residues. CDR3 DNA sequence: TGTGCCAGCAGCACGGGCGGGGGGTTAGCTTTCAATGAGCAGTTCTTC. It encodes CASSTGGGLAFNEQFF.

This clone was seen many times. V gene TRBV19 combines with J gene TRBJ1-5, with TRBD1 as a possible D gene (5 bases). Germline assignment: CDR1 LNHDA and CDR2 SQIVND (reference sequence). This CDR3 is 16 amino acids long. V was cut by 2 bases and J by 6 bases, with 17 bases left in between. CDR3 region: CASSILDRGVSQPQHF. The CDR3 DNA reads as TGTGCCAGTAGTATACTAGACAGAGGGGTGTCTCAGCCCCAGCATTTT.

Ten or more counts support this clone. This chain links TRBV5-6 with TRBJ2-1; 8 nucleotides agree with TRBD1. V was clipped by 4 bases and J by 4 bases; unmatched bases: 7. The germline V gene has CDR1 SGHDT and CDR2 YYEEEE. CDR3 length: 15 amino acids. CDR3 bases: TGTGCCAGCAGCGTTACTCGGACAGGGTACAATGAGCAGTTCTTC. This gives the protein CASSVTRTGYNEQFF.

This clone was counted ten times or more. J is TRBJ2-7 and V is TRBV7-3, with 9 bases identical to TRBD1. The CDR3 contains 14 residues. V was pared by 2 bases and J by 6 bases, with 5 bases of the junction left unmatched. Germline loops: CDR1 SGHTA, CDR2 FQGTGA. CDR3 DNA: TGTGCCAGCAGCTTAGGGACAGGGCGGACCGAGCAGTACTTC. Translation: CASSLGTGRTEQYF.

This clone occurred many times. The CDR3: CASSFLSGAVEIEQFF. In nucleotides, the CDR3 is TGTGCCAGCAGTTTCCTAAGCGGGGCCGTTGAAATTGAGCAGTTCTTC. The rearrangement uses TRBV12-3 or TRBV12-4 and TRBJ2-1; 7 positions match TRBD2. Trimming cost V 3 bases and J 9 bases; bases outside gene matches: 14. This CDR3 comprises 16 residues.